This TCR beta chain is from a study of cytomegalovirus exposure and HLA in healthy donors. Study as a whole: The same platform was used for the 90 to 150 validation repertoires as for the roughly 660 first-cohort repertoires, as reported in a later analysis. Findings of the study overall: The study flagged fewer than 200 TCR beta chains as cytomegalovirus-associated.

Germline CDR1 and CDR2: MNHNY and SVGAGI (reference sequence). The CDR3 has 14 residues. V shed 0 bases and J shed 4 bases, with 9 bases lying between them. Details on this clone: Its antigen is unknown.

Clones were read by immunoSEQ multiplex PCR, and TCRdb kept only the in-frame ones, dropping some. Of hundreds of thousands of clones listed, about 87% are singletons. The V gene is TRBV6-6, the J gene TRBJ1-1; possibly TRBD1 for D (5 bases). The sequence was collected from a man between 18 and 35 years old in good health and CMV-seronegative. Input material: PBMCs. CDR3 nucleotide sequence: TGTGCCAGCAGTTACTCGACGGGGGGCACTGAAGCTTTCTTT. It codes for CASSYSTGGTEAFF.